The 14 T cell receptor beta chains below were found in one sample sequenced in a study of memory CD4+ T cells and cytomegalovirus serostatus. Single viable CD3+CD4+CD8-CD45RO+ cells were sorted as the memory CD4+ T cells. Sequencing was performed with immunoSEQ multiplex PCR; in TCRdb, only in-frame clones are kept and a portion is missing. The sample lists 35,000 to 45,000 clones, 75% to 80% occurring once. Sequenced input: memory CD4+ T cells from blood. The receptors were sampled from an adult in good health and CMV-seronegative.

This chain links TRBV10-2 with TRBJ2-7; D perhaps matches TRBD1 (6 bases). The CDR3 length is 14 residues. CDR1 WSHSY and CDR2 SAAADI come from the germline V gene. Trimming left V 3 bases short and J 4 bases short, with 13 bases between. CDR3 protein: CASSDHRVWYEQYF. Written as DNA, the CDR3 is TGCGCCAGCAGTGACCACAGGGTCTGGTACGAGCAGTACTTC.

V gene TRBV7-2 combines with J gene TRBJ1-2, with D unclear. Germline CDR1 reads SGHTA; CDR2 reads FQGNSA. The CDR3 contains 12 residues. V dropped 1 base and J dropped 5 bases, with 5 bases sitting between them. The CDR3 region is CASSLEGYGYTF. CDR3 bases: TGTGCCAGCAGCTTAGAAGGATATGGCTACACCTTC.

This clone was seen a few times. The V gene is TRBV13, the J gene TRBJ1-1; 8 nucleotides match TRBD1. V lost 5 bases to trimming and J lost 0 bases; unmatched junction nucleotides: 11. The CDR3 sequence is 17 residues long. Germline V gives CDR1 PRHDT, CDR2 FYEKMQ (reference sequence). CDR3: CASSPPGQGVMNTEAFF. The CDR3, as DNA: TGTGCCAGCAGCCCACCAGGACAGGGCGTCATGAACACTGAAGCTTTCTTT.

This clone was picked up a small number of times. The chain is built from TRBV30 and TRBJ1-1; 7 bases map to TRBD1. V gave up 5 bases and J gave up 4 bases; unmatched junction bases: 4. Germline V lookup: CDR1 GTSNPN, CDR2 SVGIG (reference sequence). This CDR3 contains 12 residues. The DNA of the CDR3 is TGTGCCTGGGACAGGGCAAGCACTGAAGCTTTCTTT. Encoded protein: CAWDRASTEAFF.

This clone was detected only a few times. The chain recombines TRBV2 with TRBJ1-6; 10 bases agree with TRBD1. The CDR3 runs to 14 residues. The germline gives CDR1 SNHLY, CDR2 FYNNEI. The V segment lost 5 bases and the J segment 8 bases; nucleotides outside the gene matches: 3. The CDR3 coding sequence is TGTGCCAGCAGTCGGGACAGGGGATATTCACCCCTCCACTTT. Its translation is CASSRDRGYSPLHF.

This clone was seen a few times. V is TRBV11-2 and J is TRBJ2-7; no reliable D call. In germline, CDR1 is SGHAT, CDR2 FQNNGV. The CDR3 spans 12 residues. Trimming took off 0 bases at V and 6 bases at J, with 6 bases between the two ends. The CDR3: CASSLDLGEQYF. The CDR3 nucleotides are TGTGCCAGCAGCTTAGATCTTGGCGAGCAGTACTTC. Combining the CDR3 with reference TRBV11-2 and TRBJ2-7 gives the whole variable domain EAGVAQSPRYKIIEKRQSVAFWCNPISGHATLYWYQQILGQGPKLLIQFQNNGVVDDSQLPKDRFSAERLKGVDSTLKIQPAKLEDSAVYLCASSLDLGEQYFGPGTRLTVT.

The chain joins TRBV7-2 to TRBJ1-6, with D perhaps TRBD1 (5 bases). The CDR3 length is 14 residues. Germline values: CDR1 SGHTA, CDR2 FQGNSA. The V end lost 1 base, the J end lost 6 bases, and 7 bases lay between the germline ends. The chain's CDR3 is CASSLGRVNSPLHF. The CDR3 DNA is TGTGCCAGCAGCTTAGGCAGGGTTAATTCACCCCTCCACTTT.

The chain joins TRBV2 to TRBJ2-4; D is unresolved. The germline V and J ends were trimmed by 0 bases and 0 bases, with 15 bases remaining between them. The germline CDR1 and CDR2 sequences are SNHLY and FYNNEI. This CDR3 contains 18 residues. The CDR3 loop reads CASSEAGSALLAKNIQYF. The CDR3 region has the DNA TGTGCCAGCAGTGAAGCGGGATCAGCGCTTCTAGCCAAAAACATTCAGTACTTC.

The chain links TRBV6-5 to TRBJ1-6, with 7 bases lining up with TRBD1. The V gene's germline CDR1 is MNHEY and CDR2 SVGAGI. V gave up 8 bases and J gave up 7 bases; unmatched junction bases: 8. The CDR3 consists of 14 residues. CDR3 amino acids: CASGPDRANSPLHF. The CDR3 DNA follows: TGTGCCAGCGGACCAGACAGGGCAAATTCACCCCTCCACTTT.

The V call is TRBV15, the J call TRBJ2-3; D might be TRBD2 (6 bases). Trimming took 0 bases from V and 3 from J, leaving 10 bases between them. CDR1 and CDR2 from the germline V gene are LNHNV and YYDKDF (reference sequence). The CDR3 is 15 amino acids. The chain's CDR3 is CATSRDGLATDTQYF. The CDR3 region has the DNA TGTGCCACCAGCAGAGATGGTCTAGCGACAGATACGCAGTATTTT.

This clone was seen only a few times. This chain links TRBV2 with TRBJ1-2; 10 bases line up with TRBD1. With 5 bases clipped from V and 4 bases from J, the junction kept 4 bases outside the gene matches. CDR3 length equals 14 residues. Germline V gene data show CDR1 as SNHLY and CDR2 as FYNNEI. CDR3 sequence (DNA): TGTGCCAGCAGTCGGGACAGGGGATCCTATGGCTACACCTTC. Its protein is CASSRDRGSYGYTF.

The rearrangement links TRBV11-2 to TRBJ2-2, with 7 bases aligning to TRBD1. Germline V CDR1 and CDR2: SGHAT, FQNNGV. V lost 4 bases and J lost 3; bases outside the gene matches: 8. The CDR3 loop spans 16 amino acids. In nucleotides, the CDR3 is TGTGCCAGCAGCTCGCCGGACAGGTGGGACACCGGGGAGCTGTTTTTT. Its protein is CASSSPDRWDTGELFF.

The chain links TRBV6-1 to TRBJ1-2; TRBD1 matches at 9 bases. V trimming: 4 bases; J trimming: 5 bases; junction bases outside the gene matches: 8. There are 15 residues in the CDR3. The germline CDR1 and CDR2 sequences are MNHNS and SASEGT. CDR3 residues: CASSAPGQGQYGYTF. The CDR3 DNA sequence: TGTGCCAGCAGTGCACCGGGACAGGGTCAATATGGCTACACCTTC.

With respect to this clone: Other DNA sequences in the sample encode the same CDR3. The chain carries TRBV7-9 and TRBJ1-2, with 7 bases that match TRBD1. Germline V gene lookup returns CDR1 SEHNR and CDR2 FQNEAQ (reference sequence). V dropped 1 base and J dropped 6; count of bases not matched to a gene: 2. This CDR3 comprises 13 residues. The CDR3: CASSLGQGNGYTF. CDR3 in DNA: TGTGCCAGCAGCTTAGGACAGGGTAATGGCTACACCTTC.